The 26 T cell receptor beta chains below come from one sample, sequenced in a study of shared clonotypes between healthy human individuals. It was CD45RO-negative cells, positively selected for CCR7, that made up naive CD8 cells, with terminally differentiated effector memory CD45RA+ cells excluded. Assay used: immunoSEQ multiplex PCR; TCRdb lists only in-frame clones, some missing. Found here are millions of clones, 90% to 95% of them singletons; the top ten hold 1.5% to 2%. Sequenced sample: naive CD8+ T cells from PBMCs. These receptors originate from a man aged 18 to 35 in good health. Some clones in this sample may be carry-over from other donors' samples.

About this clone itself: Additional DNA sequences in this sample encode the identical CDR3. The V call is TRBV6-5, the J call TRBJ2-1; 10 nucleotides agree with TRBD2. Germline lookup yields CDR1 MNHEY and CDR2 SVGAGI. The J segment lost 1 base and the V segment lost 5 bases, leaving 2 bases of the junction unmatched. The CDR3 runs 15 residues. The chain's CDR3 is CASSSGRGSYNEQFF. The CDR3, as DNA: TGTGCCAGCAGTAGCGGGAGGGGTTCCTACAATGAGCAGTTCTTC.

The chain is built from TRBV27 and TRBJ2-3; 12 bases align to TRBD1. The CDR3 is 16 amino acids. Germline loops: CDR1 MNHEY, CDR2 SMNVEV (reference sequence). The V gene end was trimmed by 5 bases and the J gene end by 9 bases; junction bases not matched to a gene: 12. The CDR3 DNA is TGTGCCAGCAGTACAGCCCGGGACAGGGGGCGGGACACGCAGTATTTT. As protein: CASSTARDRGRDTQYF.

The rearrangement uses TRBV11-2 and TRBJ2-1, with D perhaps given as TRBD1 or TRBD2 (6 bases each). Germline CDR1 is SGHAT and CDR2 is FQNNGV. V was cut by 5 bases and J by 8 bases, with 19 bases left in between. The CDR3 has 15 amino acids. DNA of the CDR3: TGTGCCAGCAGCCCCGTTGGGGGGCCTGTGGATGAGCAGTTCTTC. Its protein is CASSPVGGPVDEQFF.

This chain joins TRBV11-2 and TRBJ2-1; D possibly corresponds to TRBD2 (6 bases). The CDR3 contains 18 residues. Germline V gives CDR1 SGHAT, CDR2 FQNNGV. Trimming took 1 base from V and 5 from J, leaving 21 bases between them. CDR3 residues: CASSLVSLAPVLDNEQFF. In DNA form, the CDR3 reads TGTGCCAGCAGCTTAGTGAGTCTAGCGCCCGTGTTGGACAATGAGCAGTTCTTC.

The chain recombines TRBV5-8 with TRBJ2-3; D ambiguous. CDR1 and CDR2 from the germline V gene are SGHTS and YDEGEE. The CDR3 has 15 residues. Deletions cut 0 bases from V and 1 base from J, with 9 bases between. CDR3: CASSLEGRRTDTQYF. In nucleotides, the CDR3 is TGTGCCAGCAGCTTGGAGGGCAGACGCACAGATACGCAGTATTTT. Together with reference TRBV5-8 and TRBJ2-3, the CDR3 gives the full variable domain: EAGVTQSPTHLIKTRGQQATLRCSPISGHTSVYWYQQALGLGLQFLLWYDEGEERNRGNFPPRFSGRQFPNYSSELNVNALELEDSALYLCASSLEGRRTDTQYFGPGTRLTVL.

The genes are TRBV27 and TRBJ1-1; 7 nucleotides line up with TRBD1. V shed 3 bases, J shed 6 bases, and the junction held 7 bases outside the gene matches. Germline-derived CDR1 and CDR2 are MNHEY and SMNVEV (reference sequence). The CDR3 runs 14 residues. CDR3 protein: CASSFRTGQAEAFF. CDR3 in DNA: TGTGCCAGCAGTTTTCGGACTGGACAGGCTGAAGCTTTCTTT.

The chain is built from TRBV4-2 and TRBJ2-5; D is perhaps TRBD1 (7 bases). V was trimmed by 4 bases and J by 5 bases, leaving 17 bases between them. Germline loops: CDR1 LGHNA, CDR2 YNFKEQ. This CDR3 spans 15 amino acids. The CDR3 here is CASSPRGRDGETQYF. CDR3 nucleotides: TGTGCCAGCAGCCCAAGGGGGCGGGATGGGGAGACCCAGTACTTC.

The gene calls are TRBV30 and TRBJ1-3; no definite D call. With 5 bases removed from V and 0 bases from J, the gap between germline ends came to 17 bases. CDR1 is GTSNPN, CDR2 SVGIG, per germline (reference sequence). This CDR3 comprises 16 residues. CDR3 bases: TGTGCCTGGGTCCCCCGTGTGGGCCCCTCTGGAAACACCATATATTTT. This encodes CAWVPRVGPSGNTIYF.

This clone was detected once. This chain uses TRBV28 with TRBJ1-2, with 7 nucleotides matching TRBD1. Germline V gene sequence: CDR1 MDHEN, CDR2 SYDVKM. Trimming cost V 10 bases and J 2 bases; bases outside gene matches: 16. The CDR3 is 16 residues long. CDR3 sequence reads: CATVEVRRRGNYGYTF. The CDR3 bases are TGTGCCACCGTAGAGGTCCGACGCAGGGGGAACTATGGCTACACCTTC.

This chain connects TRBV5-6 to TRBJ2-7, with TRBD2 as a possible D gene (6 bases). Germline-derived CDR1 and CDR2 are SGHDT and YYEEEE. This CDR3 comprises 19 residues. V lost 0 bases to trimming and J lost 2 bases, with 24 bases between them. The CDR3 coding sequence is TGTGCCAGCAGCTTGGGCTTAGGGCCCTATGAGGGACTTACCTACGAGCAGTACTTC. It encodes CASSLGLGPYEGLTYEQYF.

V and J are TRBV15 and TRBJ2-1, with D perhaps matching TRBD2 (5 bases). The CDR3 is 18 residues long. CDR1 and CDR2 from the germline V gene are LNHNV and YYDKDF (reference sequence). Trimming left V 0 bases short and J 2 bases short, with 17 bases between. CDR3 nucleotides: TGTGCCACCAGCAGAGATGTATCTGGGAGATTCCCCTACAATGAGCAGTTCTTC. This gives the protein CATSRDVSGRFPYNEQFF.

The chain uses TRBV5-6 and TRBJ2-1; either TRBD1 or TRBD2 may supply D (5 bases each). V lost 4 bases to trimming and J lost 7 bases, with 18 bases between them. Germline CDR1 reads SGHDT; CDR2 reads YYEEEE. This CDR3 has 15 amino acids. CDR3 loop: CASSGPREKWNEQFF. As DNA, the CDR3 is TGTGCCAGCAGCGGGCCCAGGGAGAAGTGGAATGAGCAGTTCTTC.

With regard to this clone: This sample also contains other DNA sequences that code for the same CDR3. The CDR3 reads CASSFRSGRAYEQYF. The DNA of the CDR3 is TGTGCCAGCAGTTTTCGCAGCGGGAGGGCCTACGAGCAGTACTTC. The gene calls are TRBV28 and TRBJ2-7, with TRBD2 matching 10 bases. Germline assignment: CDR1 MDHEN and CDR2 SYDVKM. The CDR3 is 15 amino acids. With V trimmed by 3 bases and J by 2 bases, 4 bases remained unmatched.

The J gene is TRBJ2-1, the V gene TRBV28, with D hard to call. V lost 8 bases, J lost 12 bases, and 23 bases lay in between. The CDR3 is 14 residues long. Per germline, CDR1 MDHEN and CDR2 SYDVKM. Written as DNA, the CDR3 is TGTGCCAGCTTTCGGCAGAACCCTAATGATGGGCAGTTCTTC. This codes for CASFRQNPNDGQFF.

This rearrangement joins TRBV5-5 to TRBJ2-2, with 8 bases matching TRBD1. This CDR3 has 16 amino acids. Per germline, CDR1 SGHKS and CDR2 YYEKEE (reference sequence). V shed 1 base and J 3 bases; nucleotides not matched to a gene: 5. CDR3 bases: TGTGCCAGCAGCTTGTCCGGACAGGGCCACACCGGGGAGCTGTTTTTT. Encoded protein: CASSLSGQGHTGELFF.

The V and J genes are TRBV5-6 and TRBJ1-2; 7 bases are shared with TRBD1. J lost 5 bases, V lost 2 bases, and 6 bases had no gene match. This CDR3 is 14 amino acids long. The germline V gene has CDR1 SGHDT and CDR2 YYEEEE. In nucleotides, the CDR3 is TGTGCCAGCAGCTTTGGGACAGCAACTTATGGCTACACCTTC. Translating it yields CASSFGTATYGYTF.

This rearrangement joins TRBV4-1 to TRBJ2-7; 7 nucleotides line up with TRBD2. Germline V CDR1 and CDR2: MGHRA, YSYEKL. The CDR3 contains 14 residues. With V trimmed by 4 bases and J by 3 bases, 6 bases remained unmatched. This chain's CDR3 is CASSPQGGGYEQYF. Written as DNA, the CDR3 is TGCGCCAGCAGCCCCCAGGGCGGGGGCTACGAGCAGTACTTC.

The chain uses TRBV6-9 and TRBJ1-1; D remains unclear. CDR1 MNHGY and CDR2 SVAAGI come from the germline V gene. Trimming cost V 6 bases and J 10 bases, with 24 bases left between them. The CDR3 extends over 15 amino acids. Written as DNA, the CDR3 is TGTGCCAGCAGCCGAGAAGGGAGCCTCACAATCGGAGCTTTCTTT. Translating it yields CASSREGSLTIGAFF.

The chain carries TRBV7-6 and TRBJ2-2; D is unresolved. Per germline, CDR1 SGHVS and CDR2 FNYEAQ. V lost 6 bases, J lost 6 bases, and 14 bases lay in between. The length of the CDR3 is 14 residues. The CDR3 region is CASRQTKVPGELFF. For the CDR3, the DNA is TGTGCCAGCAGACAAACGAAAGTACCCGGGGAGCTGTTTTTT.

J is TRBJ2-2 and V is TRBV10-2; TRBD2 might be the D (6 bases). CDR1 is WSHSY, CDR2 SAAADI, per germline. There are 15 residues in the CDR3. V was clipped by 8 bases and J by 6 bases, with 19 bases between them. The CDR3 nucleotides are TGCGCCAGCGCAGGGCTAGTGTGGGGGGCCGGGGAGCTGTTTTTT. Amino acid sequence: CASAGLVWGAGELFF.

The V call is TRBV28, the J call TRBJ2-2; TRBD2 matches 11 bases. From germline, CDR1 is MDHEN and CDR2 SYDVKM. The CDR3 sequence is 16 residues long. V lost 6 bases and J lost 3; bases outside the gene matches: 6. The CDR3 loop reads CASRSGLAAHTGELFF. For the CDR3, the DNA is TGTGCCAGCAGGTCGGGACTAGCGGCACACACCGGGGAGCTGTTTTTT.

This clone was counted a few times. This chain connects TRBV9 to TRBJ1-1, with D perhaps matching TRBD1 (5 bases). Trimming stripped 0 bases from V and 5 bases from J, with 17 bases between. The germline V gene has CDR1 SGDLS and CDR2 YYNGEE. The CDR3 length is 16 residues. The CDR3 region has the DNA TGTGCCAGCAGCGTAGTGGACTCCCGGGGGGGGACTGAAGCTTTCTTT. This translates into CASSVVDSRGGTEAFF.

The V call is TRBV19, the J call TRBJ1-5; D is uncertain. The germline V gene encodes CDR1 LNHDA and CDR2 SQIVND (reference sequence). With 2 bases removed from V and 7 bases from J, the gap between germline ends came to 9 bases. The CDR3 extends over 13 amino acids. The CDR3 region has the DNA TGTGCCAGTAGTATACCCGGGTGGCAGCCCCAGCATTTT. Its protein is CASSIPGWQPQHF.

This clone was observed a single time. The chain employs TRBV6-1 and TRBJ2-3; D could derive from TRBD1 or TRBD2 (5 bases each). CDR1 MNHNS and CDR2 SASEGT come from the germline V gene. The V end was cut by 11 bases, the J end by 6 bases, with 12 bases between. This CDR3 is 11 amino acids long. CDR3 coding DNA: TGTGCCGCACAGTGGGGGGATACGCAGTATTTT. It specifies CAAQWGDTQYF.

Notes on this clone: Other DNA sequences in the sample encode the same CDR3. The V call is TRBV6-1, the J call TRBJ1-5; D is unclear. The germline V gene encodes CDR1 MNHNS and CDR2 SASEGT. The CDR3 length is 15 residues. Trimming left V 1 base short and J 0 bases short, with 7 bases between. The CDR3 protein is CASSEVRDSNQPQHF. CDR3 sequence (DNA): TGTGCCAGCAGTGAAGTTAGGGATAGCAATCAGCCCCAGCATTTT.

The V and J genes are TRBV11-2 and TRBJ2-7; 11 positions agree with TRBD1. V dropped 4 bases and J dropped 4; count of bases not matched to a gene: 6. Germline V gene data show CDR1 as SGHAT and CDR2 as FQNNGV. The length of the CDR3 is 15 residues. DNA of the CDR3: TGTGCCAGCAGCTACGGGACAGGGGGGAGGTACGAGCAGTACTTC. It yields the protein CASSYGTGGRYEQYF.